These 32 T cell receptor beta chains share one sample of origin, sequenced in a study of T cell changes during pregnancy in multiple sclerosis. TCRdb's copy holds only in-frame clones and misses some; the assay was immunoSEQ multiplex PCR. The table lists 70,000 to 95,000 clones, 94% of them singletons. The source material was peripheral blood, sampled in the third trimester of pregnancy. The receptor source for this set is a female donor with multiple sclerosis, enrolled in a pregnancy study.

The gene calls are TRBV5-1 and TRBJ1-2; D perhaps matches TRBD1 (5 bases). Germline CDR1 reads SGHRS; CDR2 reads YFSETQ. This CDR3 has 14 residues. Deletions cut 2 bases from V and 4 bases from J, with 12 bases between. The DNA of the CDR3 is TGCGCCAGCAGCTTAAGAGGGGAGGCCTATGGCTACACCTTC. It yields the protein CASSLRGEAYGYTF. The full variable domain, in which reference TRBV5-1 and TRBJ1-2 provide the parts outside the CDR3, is KAGVTQTPRYLIKTRGQQVTLSCSPISGHRSVSWYQQTPGQGLQFLFEYFSETQRNKGNFPGRFSGRQFSNSRSEMNVSTLELGDSALYLCASSLRGEAYGYTFGSGTRLTVV.

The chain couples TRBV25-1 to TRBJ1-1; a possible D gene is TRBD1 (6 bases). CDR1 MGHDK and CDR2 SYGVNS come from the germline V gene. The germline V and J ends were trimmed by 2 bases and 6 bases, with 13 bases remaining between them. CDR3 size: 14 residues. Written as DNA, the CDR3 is TGTGCCAGCAGTGAAAGTACAGGGAAGGCTGAAGCTTTCTTT. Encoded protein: CASSESTGKAEAFF.

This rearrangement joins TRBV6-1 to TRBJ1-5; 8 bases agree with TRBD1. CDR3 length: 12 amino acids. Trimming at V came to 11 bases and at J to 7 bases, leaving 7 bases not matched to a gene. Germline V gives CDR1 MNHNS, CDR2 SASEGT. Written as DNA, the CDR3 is TGTGCCGGCCGACAGGGGAACCAGCCCCAGCATTTT. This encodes CAGRQGNQPQHF.

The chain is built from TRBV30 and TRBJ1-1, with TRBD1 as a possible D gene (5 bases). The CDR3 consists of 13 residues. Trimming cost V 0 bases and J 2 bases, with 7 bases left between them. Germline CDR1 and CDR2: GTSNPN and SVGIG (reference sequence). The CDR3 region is CAWSVQGNTEAFF. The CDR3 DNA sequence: TGTGCCTGGAGTGTCCAGGGCAACACTGAAGCTTTCTTT.

CDR3 region: CASSSTGGSYNEQFF. CDR3 coding DNA: TGTGCCAGCAGCTCGACAGGGGGTTCCTACAATGAGCAGTTCTTC. The rearrangement uses TRBV5-5 and TRBJ2-1; 9 bases map to TRBD1. V trimming: 3 bases; J trimming: 1 base; junction bases outside the gene matches: 2. Germline assignment: CDR1 SGHKS and CDR2 YYEKEE (reference sequence). The CDR3 sequence is 15 residues long.

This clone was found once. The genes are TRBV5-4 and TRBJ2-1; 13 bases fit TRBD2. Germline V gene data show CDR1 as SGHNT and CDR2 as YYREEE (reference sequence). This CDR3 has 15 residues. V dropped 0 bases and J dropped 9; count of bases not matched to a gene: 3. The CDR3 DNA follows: TGTGCCAGCAGCTTGGGGACTAGCGGGAGCACTGAGCAGTTCTTC. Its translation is CASSLGTSGSTEQFF.

The CDR3 nucleotides are TGCACCCGGACAGGGGCCCCTTCTAACTATGGCTACACCTTC. This codes for CTRTGAPSNYGYTF. The chain carries TRBV29-1 and TRBJ1-2, with 9 nucleotides matching TRBD1. The CDR3 totals 14 residues. Germline loops: CDR1 SQVTM, CDR2 ANQGSEA.

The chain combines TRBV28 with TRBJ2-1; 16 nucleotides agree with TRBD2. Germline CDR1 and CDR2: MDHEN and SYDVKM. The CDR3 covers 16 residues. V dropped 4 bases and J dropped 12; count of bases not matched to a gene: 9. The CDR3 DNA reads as TGTGCCAGCAGTTCGGGACTAGCGGGAGGGCGGGTAGGGCAGTTCTTC. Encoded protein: CASSSGLAGGRVGQFF.

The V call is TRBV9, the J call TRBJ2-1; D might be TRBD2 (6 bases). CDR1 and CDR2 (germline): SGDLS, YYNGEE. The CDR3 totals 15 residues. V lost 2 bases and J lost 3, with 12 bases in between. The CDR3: CASSVGLSYYNEQFF. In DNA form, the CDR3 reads TGTGCCAGCAGCGTGGGACTCAGCTACTACAATGAGCAGTTCTTC.

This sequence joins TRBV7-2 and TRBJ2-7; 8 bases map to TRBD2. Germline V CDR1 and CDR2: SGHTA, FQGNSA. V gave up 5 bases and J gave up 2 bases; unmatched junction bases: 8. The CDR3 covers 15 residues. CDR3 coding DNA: TGTGCCAGCAGCAAAGGACTAGCTGTTACCTACGAGCAGTACTTC. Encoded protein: CASSKGLAVTYEQYF.

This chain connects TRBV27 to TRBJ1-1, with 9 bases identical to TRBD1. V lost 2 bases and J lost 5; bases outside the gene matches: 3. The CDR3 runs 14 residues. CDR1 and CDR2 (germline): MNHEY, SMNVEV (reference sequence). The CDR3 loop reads CASSLGTGMTEAFF. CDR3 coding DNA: TGTGCCAGCAGTTTAGGGACAGGGATGACTGAAGCTTTCTTT.

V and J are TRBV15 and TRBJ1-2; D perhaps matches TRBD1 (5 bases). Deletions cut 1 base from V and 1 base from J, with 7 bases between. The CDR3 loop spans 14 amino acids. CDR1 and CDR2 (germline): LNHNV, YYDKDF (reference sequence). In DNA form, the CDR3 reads TGTGCCACCAGCAGAGCAGGGATTAACTATGGCTACACCTTC. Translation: CATSRAGINYGYTF.

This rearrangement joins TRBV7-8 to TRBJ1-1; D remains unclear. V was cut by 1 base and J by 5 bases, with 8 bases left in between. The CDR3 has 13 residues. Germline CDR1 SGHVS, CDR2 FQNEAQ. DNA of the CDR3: TGTGCCAGCAGCTTAGGTCGGAGGACTGAAGCTTTCTTT. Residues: CASSLGRRTEAFF.

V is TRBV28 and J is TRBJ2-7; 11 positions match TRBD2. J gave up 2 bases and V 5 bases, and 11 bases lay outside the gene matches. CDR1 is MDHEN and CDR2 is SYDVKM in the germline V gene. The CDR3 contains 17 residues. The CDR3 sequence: CASSPRLAGPRTYEQYF. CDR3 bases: TGTGCCAGCAGTCCCAGACTAGCGGGACCCCGCACCTACGAGCAGTACTTC.

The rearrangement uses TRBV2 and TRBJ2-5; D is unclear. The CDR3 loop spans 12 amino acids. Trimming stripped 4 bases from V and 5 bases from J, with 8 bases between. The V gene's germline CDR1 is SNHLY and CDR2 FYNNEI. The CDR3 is CASSVILETQYF. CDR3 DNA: TGTGCCAGCAGTGTCATTTTGGAGACCCAGTACTTC.

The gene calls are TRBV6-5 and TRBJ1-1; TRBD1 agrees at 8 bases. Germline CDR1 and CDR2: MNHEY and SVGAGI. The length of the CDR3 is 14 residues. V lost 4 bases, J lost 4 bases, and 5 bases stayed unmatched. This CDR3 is CASSSHRGGTEAFF. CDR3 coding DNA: TGTGCCAGCAGTTCGCACAGGGGGGGCACTGAAGCTTTCTTT.

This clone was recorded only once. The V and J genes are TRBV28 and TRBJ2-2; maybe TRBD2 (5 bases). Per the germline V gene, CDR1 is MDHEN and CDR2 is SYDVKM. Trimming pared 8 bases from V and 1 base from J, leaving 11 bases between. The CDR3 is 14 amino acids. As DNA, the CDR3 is TGTGCCAGCGGACGGGGAAGGAACACCGGGGAGCTGTTTTTT. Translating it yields CASGRGRNTGELFF.

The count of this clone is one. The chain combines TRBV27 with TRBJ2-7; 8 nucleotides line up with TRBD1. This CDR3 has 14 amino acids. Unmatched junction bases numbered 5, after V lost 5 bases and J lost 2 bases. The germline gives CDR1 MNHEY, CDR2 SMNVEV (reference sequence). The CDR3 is CASSPRQGPYEQYF. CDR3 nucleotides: TGTGCCAGCAGTCCCCGACAGGGGCCCTACGAGCAGTACTTC.

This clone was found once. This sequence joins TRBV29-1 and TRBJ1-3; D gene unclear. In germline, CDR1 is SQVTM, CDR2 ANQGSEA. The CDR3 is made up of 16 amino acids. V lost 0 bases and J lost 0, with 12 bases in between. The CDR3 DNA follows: TGCAGCGTTGAAGATCGGCGGCTGAGCTCTGGAAACACCATATATTTT. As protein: CSVEDRRLSSGNTIYF.

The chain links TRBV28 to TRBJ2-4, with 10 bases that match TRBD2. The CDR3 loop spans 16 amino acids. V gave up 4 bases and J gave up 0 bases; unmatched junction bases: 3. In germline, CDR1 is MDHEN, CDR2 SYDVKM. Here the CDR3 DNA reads TGTGCCAGCAGTTGGACTAGCGGACTAGCCAAAAACATTCAGTACTTC. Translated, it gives CASSWTSGLAKNIQYF.

CDR3 sequence: CASSTGTATNEKLFF. The CDR3 nucleotides are TGTGCCAGTAGTACCGGGACAGCAACTAATGAAAAACTGTTTTTT. The V gene is TRBV19, the J gene TRBJ1-4; 7 bases are shared with TRBD1. After removal of 4 bases from V and 0 bases from J, the junction contained 2 bases not matched to a gene. Germline V CDR1 and CDR2: LNHDA, SQIVND (reference sequence). The CDR3 is 15 residues long.

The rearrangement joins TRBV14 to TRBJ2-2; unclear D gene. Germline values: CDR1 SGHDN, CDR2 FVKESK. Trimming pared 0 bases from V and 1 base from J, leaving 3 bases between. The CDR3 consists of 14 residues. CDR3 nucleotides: TGTGCCAGCAGCCAAGACTTGAACACCGGGGAGCTGTTTTTT. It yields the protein CASSQDLNTGELFF.

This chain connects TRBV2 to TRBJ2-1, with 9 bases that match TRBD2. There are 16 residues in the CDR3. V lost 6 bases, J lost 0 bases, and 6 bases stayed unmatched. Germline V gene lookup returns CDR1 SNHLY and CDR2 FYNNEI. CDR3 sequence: CASRGFSGSSYNEQFF. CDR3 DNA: TGTGCCAGCAGAGGGTTTAGCGGGAGCTCCTACAATGAGCAGTTCTTC.

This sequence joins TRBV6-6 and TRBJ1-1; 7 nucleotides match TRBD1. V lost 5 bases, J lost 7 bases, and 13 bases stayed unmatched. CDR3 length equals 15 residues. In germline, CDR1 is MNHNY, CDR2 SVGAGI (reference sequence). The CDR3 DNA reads TGTGCCAGCAGTCCAAACAGGGGCCCCCCCTTTGAAGCTTTCTTT. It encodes CASSPNRGPPFEAFF.

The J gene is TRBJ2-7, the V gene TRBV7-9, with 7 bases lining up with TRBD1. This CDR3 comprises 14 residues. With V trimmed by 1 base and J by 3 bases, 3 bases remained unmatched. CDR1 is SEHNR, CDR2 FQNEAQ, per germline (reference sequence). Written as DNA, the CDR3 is TGTGCCAGCAGCTTAGTAGGGGGCCACTACGAGCAGTACTTC. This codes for CASSLVGGHYEQYF.

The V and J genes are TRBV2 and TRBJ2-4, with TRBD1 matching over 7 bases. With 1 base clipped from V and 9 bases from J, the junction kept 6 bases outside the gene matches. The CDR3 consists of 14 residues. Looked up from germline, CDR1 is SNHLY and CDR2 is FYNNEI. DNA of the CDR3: TGTGCCAGCAGTGAAGGACAGGGTGCTGCCATTCAGTACTTC. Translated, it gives CASSEGQGAAIQYF.

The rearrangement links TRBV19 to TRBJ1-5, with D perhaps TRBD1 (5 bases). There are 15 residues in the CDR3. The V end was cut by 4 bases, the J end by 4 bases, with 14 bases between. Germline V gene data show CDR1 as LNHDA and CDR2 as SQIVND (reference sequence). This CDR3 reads CASSTMQGRNQPQHF. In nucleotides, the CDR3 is TGTGCCAGTAGTACTATGCAGGGCCGAAATCAGCCCCAGCATTTT.

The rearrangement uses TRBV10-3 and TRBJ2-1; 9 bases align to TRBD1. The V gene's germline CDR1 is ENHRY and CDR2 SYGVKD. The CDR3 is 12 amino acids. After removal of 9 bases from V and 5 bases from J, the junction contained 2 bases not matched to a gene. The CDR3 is CAMGQGDNEQFF. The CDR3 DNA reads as TGTGCCATGGGACAGGGAGACAATGAGCAGTTCTTC.

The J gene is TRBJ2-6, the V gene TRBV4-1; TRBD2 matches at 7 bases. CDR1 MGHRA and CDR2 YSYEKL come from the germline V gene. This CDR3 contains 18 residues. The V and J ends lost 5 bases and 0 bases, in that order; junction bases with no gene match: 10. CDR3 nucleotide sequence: TGCGCCAGCAGCTTTATAGCGGGCATTAGCTCTGGGGCCAACGTCCTGACTTTC. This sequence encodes CASSFIAGISSGANVLTF.

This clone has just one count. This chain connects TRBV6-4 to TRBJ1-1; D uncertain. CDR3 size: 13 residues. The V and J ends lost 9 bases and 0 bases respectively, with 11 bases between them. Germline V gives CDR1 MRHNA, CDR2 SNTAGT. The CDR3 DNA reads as TGTGCCAGTCGCCACAAAATGAACACTGAAGCTTTCTTT. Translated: CASRHKMNTEAFF.

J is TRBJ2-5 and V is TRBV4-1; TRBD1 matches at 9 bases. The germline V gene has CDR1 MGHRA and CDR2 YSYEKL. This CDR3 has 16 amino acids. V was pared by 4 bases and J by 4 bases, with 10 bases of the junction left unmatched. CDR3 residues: CASSLRQGGLGETQYF. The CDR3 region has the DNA TGCGCCAGCAGCCTCCGACAGGGGGGCTTGGGAGAGACCCAGTACTTC.

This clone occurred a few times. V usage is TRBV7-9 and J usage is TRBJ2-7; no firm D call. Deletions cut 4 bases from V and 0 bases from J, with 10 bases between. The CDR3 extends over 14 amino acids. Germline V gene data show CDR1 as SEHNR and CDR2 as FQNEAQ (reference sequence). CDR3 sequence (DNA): TGTGCCAGCAGCTCCTCGAGAACCTCCTACGAGCAGTACTTC. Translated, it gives CASSSSRTSYEQYF.